Listed here is a single TCR beta chain. Its antigen is unidentified. This sample stems from a study of cytomegalovirus exposure and HLA in healthy donors. Study observations and caveats: Later on, an analysis showed TCR association rates differing by HLA locus, with DRB1 the most and HLA-C the fewest. An analysis was carried out at a later point. It showed that HLA-associated TCR beta chains were more clonally expanded than equally common non-associated chains.

The PCR made use of 60 Vbeta and 13 Jbeta primers. The protocol was immunoSEQ multiplex PCR, while the TCRdb copy is restricted to in-frame clones and leaves out a portion. Of around 80,000 clones in the sample, around a tenth were seen once. The CDR3 covers 16 residues. J was trimmed by 7 bases and V by 1 base; bases with no gene match: 8. Germline V lookup: CDR1 PRHDT, CDR2 FYEKMQ (reference sequence). The rearrangement joins TRBV13 to TRBJ2-1; 9 bases are a match to TRBD2. The sequence came from a man in his sixties in good health and CMV-seropositive. The source material was PBMCs. CDR3 coding DNA: TGTGCCAGCAGCTTAGTCGGCGGGAGGGCCGGGAATGAGCAGTTCTTC. Translated: CASSLVGGRAGNEQFF.